A selection of T cell receptor beta chains follows, all from one sample in a study of cytomegalovirus exposure and HLA in healthy donors. Clones were sequenced by immunoSEQ multiplex PCR, and TCRdb holds only the in-frame ones, with some missing. This table has 150,000 to 200,000 clones, roughly 75% appearing once. The sequencing input was PBMCs. Source of these receptors: a woman aged 30 to 39 in good health and CMV-seronegative. The CDR3 runs from the conserved cysteine through the conserved F or W. A D gene is named only where the DNA matches it firmly. Expanded clones are given a class, and other clones once, few, many or no size at all.

V: TRBV4-1
size: .
D: .
J: TRBJ1-2
CDR3: CASSQEMGEGYYGYTF
DNA: TGCGCCAGCAGCCAAGAGATGGGTGAGGGATACTATGGCTACACCTTC

V: TRBV11-3
size: .
D: .
J: TRBJ2-3
CDR3: CASSLIGGTDTQYF
DNA: TGTGCCAGCAGCTTAATCGGGGGCACAGATACGCAGTATTTT

V: TRBV5-1
size: .
D: .
J: TRBJ2-7
CDR3: CASSPWDTSYEQYF
DNA: TGCGCCAGCAGCCCCTGGGACACCTCCTACGAGCAGTACTTC

V: TRBV10-1
size: .
D: TRBD2
J: TRBJ2-7
CDR3: CASSEMSGVASEQYF
DNA: TGCGCCAGCAGTGAGATGAGCGGGGTAGCAAGCGAGCAGTACTTC

V: TRBV2
size: .
D: .
J: TRBJ2-5
CDR3: CAISQGSGMKETQYF
DNA: TGTGCCATCTCCCAGGGGTCGGGGATGAAAGAGACCCAGTACTTC

V: TRBV19
size: .
D: TRBD2
J: TRBJ2-2
CDR3: CARTRGDTGELFF
DNA: TGTGCCAGAACCCGGGGGGACACCGGGGAGCTGTTTTTT

V: TRBV6-6
size: .
D: TRBD2
J: TRBJ2-2
CDR3: CATKTSDPGELFF
DNA: TGTGCCACCAAAACTAGCGACCCCGGGGAGCTGTTTTTT

V: TRBV5-4
size: .
D: TRBD1
J: TRBJ1-4
CDR3: CASSLPGQVNEKLFF
DNA: TGTGCCAGCAGTCTGCCGGGACAGGTTAATGAAAAACTGTTTTTT

V: TRBV18
size: .
D: .
J: TRBJ1-1
CDR3: CASSYHTGLNTEAFF
DNA: TGTGCCAGCTCGTATCACACAGGGCTGAACACTGAAGCTTTCTTT

V: TRBV30
size: .
D: TRBD2
J: TRBJ2-6
CDR3: CAWSVHGGTGANVLTF
DNA: TGTGCCTGGAGTGTACACGGGGGGACTGGGGCCAACGTCCTGACTTTC

V: TRBV9
size: .
D: TRBD2
J: TRBJ2-5
CDR3: CASSVGVRGVYQETQYF
DNA: TGTGCCAGCAGCGTAGGAGTCCGGGGGGTGTACCAAGAGACCCAGTACTTC

V: TRBV4-1
size: .
D: .
J: TRBJ1-1
CDR3: CASSQEVTVNAEAFF
DNA: TGCGCCAGCAGCCAAGAGGTAACGGTAAACGCTGAAGCTTTCTTT

V: TRBV15
size: .
D: .
J: TRBJ2-3
CDR3: CATSRGGLEADTQYF
DNA: TGTGCCACCAGCAGGGGGGGGCTGGAGGCGGATACGCAGTATTTT

V: TRBV30
size: once
D: TRBD2
J: TRBJ2-5
CDR3: CAWSERGGSETQYF
DNA: TGTGCCTGGAGTGAGCGGGGGGGGAGTGAGACCCAGTACTTC

V: TRBV5-1
size: few
D: .
J: TRBJ1-1
CDR3: CASSTGYTEAFF
DNA: TGCGCCAGCAGCACAGGGTACACTGAAGCTTTCTTT

V: TRBV7-2
size: .
D: .
J: TRBJ1-6
CDR3: CASSLDGRDIYNSPLHF
DNA: TGTGCCAGCAGCTTAGATGGAAGAGACATTTATAATTCACCCCTCCACTTT

V: TRBV5-1
size: .
D: .
J: TRBJ2-5
CDR3: CASSLGGQRETQYF
DNA: TGCGCCAGCAGCTTGGGGGGGCAGAGGGAGACCCAGTACTTC

V: TRBV18
size: .
D: TRBD1
J: TRBJ1-1
CDR3: CASSPQTGGNTEAFF
DNA: TGTGCCAGCTCACCTCAGACAGGGGGGAACACTGAAGCTTTCTTT